The 3 T cell receptor beta chains presented below share a single source sample, sequenced in a study of blood T cell repertoires in COVID-19 (dated by TCRdb to 2018 to 2021). To prepare the library, the immunoSEQ multiplex PCR assay was applied. The table was pulled from immuneACCESS by TCRdb, which kept in-frame rearrangements only. Such tables lose some clones; where checked, under half of the loss comes from unresolved V genes, and the rest has no known cause. A total of roughly 74,000 clones appear in this sample, around nine tenths of them only once. Clones ranked in the top ten supply 1.5% to 2% of the sample. Material for sequencing was peripheral blood. These receptors all come from a woman older than 75 with active or convalescent COVID-19.

The J gene is TRBJ2-7, the V gene TRBV11-2, with D tentatively TRBD1 (6 bases). The CDR3 is 14 residues long. Germline CDR1 SGHAT, CDR2 FQNNGV. Between the trimmed V and J ends, which lost 1 base and 3 bases, there was a span of 10 bases. Written as DNA, the CDR3 is TGTGCCAGCAGCTTAGTAGGCAGGGGCTACGAGCAGTACTTC. This translates into CASSLVGRGYEQYF.

The gene calls are TRBV7-9 and TRBJ1-1; D is unclear. The CDR3 runs to 15 residues. The ends were cut back, 2 bases at V and 2 bases at J, with 12 bases in the middle. Germline CDR1 SEHNR, CDR2 FQNEAQ (reference sequence). The CDR3, as DNA: TGTGCCAGCAGCTTATCGAATACACCAAACACTGAAGCTTTCTTT. It translates to CASSLSNTPNTEAFF.

This clone was counted between two and nine times. V is TRBV7-9 and J is TRBJ2-2, with 8 nucleotides matching TRBD2. Germline loops: CDR1 SEHNR, CDR2 FQNEAQ (reference sequence). V dropped 5 bases and J dropped 7; count of bases not matched to a gene: 9. CDR3 size: 15 residues. The CDR3 loop is CASSRSGREVGELFF. CDR3 coding DNA: TGTGCCAGCAGCCGCAGCGGGAGAGAAGTCGGGGAGCTGTTTTTT.